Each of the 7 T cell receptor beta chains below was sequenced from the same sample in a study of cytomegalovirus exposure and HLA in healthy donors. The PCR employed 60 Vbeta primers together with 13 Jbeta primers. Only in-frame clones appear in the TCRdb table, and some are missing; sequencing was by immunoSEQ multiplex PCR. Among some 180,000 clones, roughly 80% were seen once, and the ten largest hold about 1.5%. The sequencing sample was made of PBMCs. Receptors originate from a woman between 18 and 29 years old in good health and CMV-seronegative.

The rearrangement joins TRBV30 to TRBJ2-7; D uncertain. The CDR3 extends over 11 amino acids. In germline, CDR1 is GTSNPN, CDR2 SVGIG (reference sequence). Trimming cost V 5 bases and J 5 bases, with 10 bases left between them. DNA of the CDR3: TGTGCCTGGGGGCCCAGCCACGAGCAGTACTTC. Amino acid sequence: CAWGPSHEQYF.

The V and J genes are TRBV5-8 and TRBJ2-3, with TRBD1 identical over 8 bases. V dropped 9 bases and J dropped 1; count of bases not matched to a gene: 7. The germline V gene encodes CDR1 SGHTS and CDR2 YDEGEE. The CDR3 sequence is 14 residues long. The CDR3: CATEDRVGTDTQYF. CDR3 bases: TGTGCCACCGAGGACAGGGTCGGCACAGATACGCAGTATTTT.

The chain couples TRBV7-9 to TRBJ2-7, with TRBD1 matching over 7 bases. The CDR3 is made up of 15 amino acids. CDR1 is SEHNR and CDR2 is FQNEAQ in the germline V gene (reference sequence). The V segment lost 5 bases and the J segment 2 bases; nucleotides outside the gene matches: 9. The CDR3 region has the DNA TGTGCCAGCAGCACCGACAGGGCGGGCCCCTACGAGCAGTACTTC. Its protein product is CASSTDRAGPYEQYF.

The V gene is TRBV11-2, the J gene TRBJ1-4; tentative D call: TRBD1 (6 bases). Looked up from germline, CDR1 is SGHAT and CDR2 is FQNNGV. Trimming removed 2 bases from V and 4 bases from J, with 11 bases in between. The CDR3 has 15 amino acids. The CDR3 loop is CASSLMTGLNEKLFF. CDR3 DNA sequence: TGTGCCAGCAGCTTAATGACAGGCCTTAATGAAAAACTGTTTTTT. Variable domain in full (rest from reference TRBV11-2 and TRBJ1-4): EAGVAQSPRYKIIEKRQSVAFWCNPISGHATLYWYQQILGQGPKLLIQFQNNGVVDDSQLPKDRFSAERLKGVDSTLKIQPAKLEDSAVYLCASSLMTGLNEKLFFGSGTQLSVL.

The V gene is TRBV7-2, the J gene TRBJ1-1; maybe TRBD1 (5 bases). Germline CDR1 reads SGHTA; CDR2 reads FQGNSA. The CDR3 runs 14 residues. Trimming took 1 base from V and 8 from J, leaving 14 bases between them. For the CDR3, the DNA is TGTGCCAGCAGCTTAGGGTCAGGGCGGGGGGAAGCTTTCTTT. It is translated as CASSLGSGRGEAFF.

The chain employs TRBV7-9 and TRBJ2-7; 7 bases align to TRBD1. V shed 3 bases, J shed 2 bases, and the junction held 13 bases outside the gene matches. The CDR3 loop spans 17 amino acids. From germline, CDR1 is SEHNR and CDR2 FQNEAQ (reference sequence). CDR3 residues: CASSFVASGTETYEQYV. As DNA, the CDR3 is TGTGCCAGCAGCTTCGTAGCTTCCGGGACAGAGACCTACGAGCAGTACGTC.

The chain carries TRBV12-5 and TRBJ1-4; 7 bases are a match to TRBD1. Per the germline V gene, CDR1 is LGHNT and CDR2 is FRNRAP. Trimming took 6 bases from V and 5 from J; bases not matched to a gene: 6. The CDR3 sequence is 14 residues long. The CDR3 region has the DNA TGTGCTAGTGGCTCCGGGACAGACAATGAAAAACTGTTTTTT. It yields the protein CASGSGTDNEKLFF.